Shown below are 9 T cell receptor beta chains from a single sample sequenced in a study of cytomegalovirus exposure and HLA in healthy donors. 60 Vbeta and 13 Jbeta primers were used in PCR. The protocol was immunoSEQ multiplex PCR, while the TCRdb copy is restricted to in-frame clones and leaves out a portion. Among some 180,000 clones, around 80% were seen once, and the ten largest hold about 4%. Sequenced input: PBMCs. These receptors came from a woman in her fifties or sixties in good health and CMV-seropositive.

The CDR3 loop is CASARGQSQTGTYEQYF. The CDR3 bases are TGCGCCAGCGCACGCGGACAGTCCCAAACAGGGACCTACGAGCAGTACTTC. The chain uses TRBV5-1 and TRBJ2-7; D possibly corresponds to TRBD1 (6 bases). The length of the CDR3 is 17 residues. V lost 7 bases to trimming and J lost 2 bases, with 25 bases between them. CDR1 and CDR2 from the germline V gene are SGHRS and YFSETQ.

The rearrangement joins TRBV27 to TRBJ1-1, with a tentative D call TRBD1 (5 bases). CDR3 length equals 14 residues. Germline CDR1 is MNHEY and CDR2 is SMNVEV (reference sequence). Trimming took 5 bases from V and 0 from J, leaving 10 bases between them. The DNA for the CDR3 is TGTGCCAGCAGTAGACAGTACATGAACACTGAAGCTTTCTTT. Translation gives CASSRQYMNTEAFF.

V usage is TRBV30 and J usage is TRBJ2-1; no firm D call. The germline V and J ends were trimmed by 4 bases and 1 base, with 5 bases remaining between them. The CDR3 has 12 residues. Germline V CDR1 and CDR2: GTSNPN, SVGIG (reference sequence). The CDR3: CAWTRSYNEQFF. DNA of the CDR3: TGTGCCTGGACGCGGTCCTACAATGAGCAGTTCTTC.

The chain has TRBV5-4 and TRBJ1-3; D is unresolved. V shed 4 bases and J shed 0 bases, with 14 bases lying between them. The germline V gene encodes CDR1 SGHNT and CDR2 YYREEE (reference sequence). This CDR3 spans 16 amino acids. CDR3 DNA sequence: TGTGCCAGCAGCCTCCAAAACCCGAGCTCTGGAAACACCATATATTTT. Encoded protein: CASSLQNPSSGNTIYF.

V usage is TRBV4-2 and J usage is TRBJ1-2; no definite D call. Trimming stripped 3 bases from V and 8 bases from J, with 13 bases between. This CDR3 is 13 amino acids long. The germline CDR1 and CDR2 sequences are LGHNA and YNFKEQ. The CDR3 DNA is TGTGCCAGCAGCCAGGGCCCGGCTATAGGCTACACCTTC. Protein sequence: CASSQGPAIGYTF.

This clone was seen more than once but under ten times. This chain links TRBV28 with TRBJ2-5; 7 bases are shared with TRBD2. Germline values: CDR1 MDHEN, CDR2 SYDVKM. V lost 2 bases, J lost 5 bases, and 8 bases stayed unmatched. The CDR3 runs to 15 residues. The CDR3 loop reads CASSLRPSGTETQYF. In nucleotides, the CDR3 is TGTGCCAGCAGTTTAAGGCCTAGCGGTACGGAGACCCAGTACTTC.

The rearrangement uses TRBV6-5 and TRBJ1-2, with D perhaps TRBD1 (6 bases). This CDR3 has 13 residues. CDR1 is MNHEY and CDR2 is SVGAGI in the germline V gene. Between the trimmed V and J ends, which lost 0 bases and 6 bases, there was a span of 8 bases. Here the CDR3 reads CASSYSGHNGYTF. The CDR3 region has the DNA TGTGCCAGCAGTTACTCGGGACATAATGGCTACACCTTC.

V gene TRBV7-6 combines with J gene TRBJ2-2; 10 bases map to TRBD1. CDR1 is SGHVS and CDR2 is FNYEAQ in the germline V gene. The CDR3 consists of 15 residues. V was pared by 3 bases and J by 4 bases, with 2 bases of the junction left unmatched. CDR3 bases: TGTGCCAGCAGCTTCAGGACAGGGGGCACCGGGGAGCTGTTTTTT. This codes for CASSFRTGGTGELFF.

This chain connects TRBV7-9 to TRBJ2-2; 8 bases match TRBD2. There are 18 residues in the CDR3. Germline V gene sequence: CDR1 SEHNR, CDR2 FQNEAQ (reference sequence). The ends lost 1 base at V and 4 bases at J; junction bases unmatched: 11. CDR3 in amino acids: CASSLEQGGRSRTGELFF. In nucleotides, the CDR3 is TGTGCCAGCAGCTTAGAACAAGGCGGGAGGTCGCGCACCGGGGAGCTGTTTTTT.